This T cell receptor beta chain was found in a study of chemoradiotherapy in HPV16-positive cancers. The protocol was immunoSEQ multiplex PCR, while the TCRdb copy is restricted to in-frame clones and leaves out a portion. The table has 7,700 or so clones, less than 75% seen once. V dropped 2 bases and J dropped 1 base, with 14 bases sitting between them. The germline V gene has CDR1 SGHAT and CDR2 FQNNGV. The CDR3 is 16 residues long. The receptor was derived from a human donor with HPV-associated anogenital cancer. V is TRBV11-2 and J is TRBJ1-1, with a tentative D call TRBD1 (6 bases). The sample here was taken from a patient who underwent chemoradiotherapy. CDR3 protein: CASSLLRGRTNTEAFF. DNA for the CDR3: TGTGCCAGCAGCTTATTAAGGGGGAGGACGAACACTGAAGCTTTCTTT.